The present T cell receptor beta chain was sequenced within a study of glioma-infiltrating T cells listed by TCRdb under 2016. About the full investigation: Glioma tissue, non-neoplastic brain tissue and matched peripheral blood mononuclear cells were used as sources from which TCR alpha- and beta-chain repertoires were sequenced. The paired cohort comprised three low-grade glioma patients, about eight primary glioblastoma patients and three non-glioma patients contributing non-neoplastic brain tissue. To measure divergence between tissue and blood T-cell populations, each tissue-infiltrating repertoire was compared with the peripheral blood repertoire of the same patient. What the work shows at the level of the full study, not this receptor alone: VJ-independent divergence between tissue and blood was below expectation in non-neoplastic patients but above expectation in all gliomas, especially low-grade gliomas. Small numbers underpinned the group comparisons: roughly 8 glioblastoma patients, three low-grade glioma patients and three non-neoplastic patients. Very few CDR3 sequences were shared between tissue and blood, attributed to high CDR3 diversity and limited sampling.

Details on this clonotype: It has no known antigen specificity. Germline is not matched at one junction end, which may reflect a read error.

TCR alpha and beta CDR3 regions were amplified with the iRepertoire nested amplicon-rescue multiplex PCR (arm-PCR) platform from RNA. The input for one-step reverse transcription and amplification was roughly 100-400 ng of tissue mRNA or PBMC total RNA. After bead purification, a secondary multiplex PCR added Illumina adapters, and libraries were gel-purified between 200 and 400 bp. Libraries carried internal 6-nucleotide barcodes used for demultiplexing. Libraries were sequenced on an Illumina MiSeq with 2x220 or 2x250 nucleotide paired-end reads. The published analysis was carried out like this. Paired reads were merged using FLASH 1.2.11 and aligned with BWA-MEM to the GRCh37 human genome, and TRA and TRB reads were then extracted. V and J assignment used an IMGT-derived reference of cassette sequences and CDR3 motifs that included pseudogenes. Three-frame translation of reads was performed, and productive CDR3s were defined as those with a C...FGXG motif and no stop codons. Clonotypes were defined as unique combinations of V-J cassette pair and CDR3 amino acid sequence. Filtering of reads was based on Hamming distance, with the threshold set by the sequence error rate of each sample in mapped regions. TCRdb reran the public reads through fastp at Q25 and MiXCR, keeping productive beta chains. For every CDR3 protein sequence, its rows merge into one entry that carries the most common genes and DNA. The V and J calls here are based on TCRdb, not the publication. The sample yields about 110,000 distinct CDR3 sequences; less than 30% were counted once. The biggest ten clones account for approximately 35% of the sample.

Counted from cysteine to phenylalanine, this CDR3 has 11 amino acids. Of all the DNA, just the CDR3 is kept, 33 bases in frame from base 1. Looking up the germline V gene yields CDR1 SNHLY and CDR2 FYNNEI. The sequence came from a human donor with low-grade glioma or glioblastoma, undergoing nonglioma brain surgery, or in good health (not recorded which). The chain is encoded by TRBV2 joined to TRBJ2-3; TRBD1 could be the D gene, as 5 bases match. Sequencing was performed on glioma tissue, nonneoplastic brain tissue, or PBMCs (not recorded which). The DNA sequence is given as TGTGCCATGACTGGCACAGGTACGCAGTATTTT. The translation is CAMTGTGTQYF.